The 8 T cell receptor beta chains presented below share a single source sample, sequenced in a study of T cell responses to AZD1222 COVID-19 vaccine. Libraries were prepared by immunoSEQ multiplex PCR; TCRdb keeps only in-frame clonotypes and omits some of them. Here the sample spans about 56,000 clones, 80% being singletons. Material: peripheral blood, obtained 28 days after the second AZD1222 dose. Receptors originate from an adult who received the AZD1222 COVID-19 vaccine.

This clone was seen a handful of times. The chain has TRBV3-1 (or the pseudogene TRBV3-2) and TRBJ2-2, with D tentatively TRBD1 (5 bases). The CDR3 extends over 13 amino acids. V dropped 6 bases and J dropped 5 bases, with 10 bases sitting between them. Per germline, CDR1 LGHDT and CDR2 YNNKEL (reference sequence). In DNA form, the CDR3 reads TGTGCCAGCAGTCAGGGTTTGACCGGGGAGCTGTTTTTT. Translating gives CASSQGLTGELFF.

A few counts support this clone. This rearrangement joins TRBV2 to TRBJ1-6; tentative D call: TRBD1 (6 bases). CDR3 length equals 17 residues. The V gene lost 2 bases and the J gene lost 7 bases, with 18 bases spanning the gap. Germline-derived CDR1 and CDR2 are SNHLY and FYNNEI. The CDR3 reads CASSENKMGTMNSPLHF. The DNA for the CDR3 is TGTGCCAGCAGTGAAAACAAAATGGGGACAATGAATTCACCCCTCCACTTT. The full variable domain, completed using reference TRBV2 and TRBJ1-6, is EPEVTQTPSHQVTQMGQEVILRCVPISNHLYFYWYRQILGQKVEFLVSFYNNEISEKSEIFDDQFSVERPDGSNFTLKIRSTKLEDSAMYFCASSENKMGTMNSPLHFGNGTRLTVT.

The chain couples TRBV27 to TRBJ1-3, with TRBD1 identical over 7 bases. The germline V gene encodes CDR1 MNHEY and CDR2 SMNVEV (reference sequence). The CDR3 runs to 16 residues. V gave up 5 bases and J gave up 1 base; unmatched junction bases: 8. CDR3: CASSPQGVLSGNTIYF. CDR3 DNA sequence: TGTGCCAGCAGTCCGCAGGGGGTCCTTTCTGGAAACACCATATATTTT.

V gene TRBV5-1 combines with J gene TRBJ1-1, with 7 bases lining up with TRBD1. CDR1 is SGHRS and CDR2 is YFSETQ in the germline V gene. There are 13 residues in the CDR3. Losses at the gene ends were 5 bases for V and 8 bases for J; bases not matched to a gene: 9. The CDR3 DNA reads TGCGCCAGCAGGACCATACAGGGGACCGAAGCTTTCTTT. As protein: CASRTIQGTEAFF.

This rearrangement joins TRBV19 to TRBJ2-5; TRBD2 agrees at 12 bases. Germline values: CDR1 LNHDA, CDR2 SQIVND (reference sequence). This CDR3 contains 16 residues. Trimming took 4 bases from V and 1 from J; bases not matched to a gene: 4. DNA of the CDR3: TGTGCCAGTAGTACCCTAGCGGGAGGGCTCCAAGAGACCCAGTACTTC. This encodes CASSTLAGGLQETQYF.

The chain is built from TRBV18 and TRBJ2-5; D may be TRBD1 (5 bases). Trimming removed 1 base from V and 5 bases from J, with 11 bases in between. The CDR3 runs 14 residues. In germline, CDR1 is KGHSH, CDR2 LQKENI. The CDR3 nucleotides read TGTGCCAGCTCACCACTCCAGGGCAGGGAGACCCAGTACTTC. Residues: CASSPLQGRETQYF.

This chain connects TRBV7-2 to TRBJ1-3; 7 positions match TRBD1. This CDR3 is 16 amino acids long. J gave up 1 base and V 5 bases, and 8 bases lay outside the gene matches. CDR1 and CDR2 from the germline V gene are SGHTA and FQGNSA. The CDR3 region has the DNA TGTGCCAGCAGCCTTGGGACAGTAACTTCTGGAAACACCATATATTTT. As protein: CASSLGTVTSGNTIYF.

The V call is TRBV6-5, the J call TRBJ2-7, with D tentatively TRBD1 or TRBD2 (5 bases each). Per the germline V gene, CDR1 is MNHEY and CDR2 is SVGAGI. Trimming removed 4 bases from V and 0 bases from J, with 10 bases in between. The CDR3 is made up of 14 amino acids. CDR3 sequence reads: CASSFSGSSYEQYV. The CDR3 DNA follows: TGTGCCAGCAGTTTCTCAGGGAGCTCCTACGAGCAGTACGTC.